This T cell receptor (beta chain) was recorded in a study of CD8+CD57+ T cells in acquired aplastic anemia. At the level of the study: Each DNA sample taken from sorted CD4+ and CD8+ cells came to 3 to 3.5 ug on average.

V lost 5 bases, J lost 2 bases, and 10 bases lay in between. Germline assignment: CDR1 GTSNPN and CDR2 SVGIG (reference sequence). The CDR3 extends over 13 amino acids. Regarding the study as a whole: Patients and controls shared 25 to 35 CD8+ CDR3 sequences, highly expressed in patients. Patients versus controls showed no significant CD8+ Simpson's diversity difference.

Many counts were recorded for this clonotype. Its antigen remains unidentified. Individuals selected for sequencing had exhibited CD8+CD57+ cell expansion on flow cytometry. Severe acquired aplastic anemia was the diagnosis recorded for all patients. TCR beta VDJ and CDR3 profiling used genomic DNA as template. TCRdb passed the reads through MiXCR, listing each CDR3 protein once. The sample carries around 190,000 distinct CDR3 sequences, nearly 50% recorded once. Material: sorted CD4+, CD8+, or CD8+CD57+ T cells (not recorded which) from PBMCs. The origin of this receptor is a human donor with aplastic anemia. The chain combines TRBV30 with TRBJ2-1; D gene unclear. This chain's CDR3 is CAWEYPPYNEQFF. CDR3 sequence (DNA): TGTGCCTGGGAATACCCCCCCTACAATGAGCAGTTCTTC.